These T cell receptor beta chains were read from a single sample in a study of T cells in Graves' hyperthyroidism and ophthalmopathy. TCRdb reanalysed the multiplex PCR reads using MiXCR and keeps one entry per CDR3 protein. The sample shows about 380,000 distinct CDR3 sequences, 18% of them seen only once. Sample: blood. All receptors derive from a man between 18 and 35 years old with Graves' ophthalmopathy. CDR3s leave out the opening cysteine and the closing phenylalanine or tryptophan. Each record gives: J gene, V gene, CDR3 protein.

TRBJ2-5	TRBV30	AWSAYKNCETQY
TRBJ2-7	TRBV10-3	ATVEGSGGYEQY
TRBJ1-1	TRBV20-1	SARVPGRENTEAF
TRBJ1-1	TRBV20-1	SARTQLVEAF
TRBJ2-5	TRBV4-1	ASSQGSPGLAGQETQY
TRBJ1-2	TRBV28	ASSFPGLRAGYT
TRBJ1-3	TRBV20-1	SARDRESGNTIY
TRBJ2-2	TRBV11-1	ASSLQEGAGELF
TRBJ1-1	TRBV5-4	ASSHGSTEAF
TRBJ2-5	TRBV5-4	ASTLIPQETQY